These 32 T cell receptor beta chains originate from one sample sequenced in a study of T-cell memory formation after mild COVID-19. TCRdb re-analysed the 5' RACE reads in MiXCR, keeping a single row per CDR3 protein. This table has fewer than 400,000 distinct CDR3 sequences, 15% to 20% appearing once. Sequencing was carried out using PBMCs or a T cell subset sorted from them (not recorded which). These receptors came from a man aged 18 to 35 who had mild COVID-19 (a few samples of this study predate the infection). Cell type and time point are not known.

The chain uses TRBV9 and TRBJ1-4; D is perhaps TRBD1 (6 bases). The ends were cut back, 4 bases at V and 7 bases at J, with 20 bases in the middle. This CDR3 is built from 16 residues. The germline gives CDR1 SGDLS, CDR2 YYNGEE. The CDR3 loop reads CASSPTTLAGVEKLFF. As DNA, the CDR3 is TGTGCCAGCAGCCCAACAACCCTCGCAGGGGTTGAAAAACTGTTTTTT.

This chain connects TRBV20-1 to TRBJ2-5; unclear D gene. The germline V gene encodes CDR1 DFQATT and CDR2 SNEGSKA (reference sequence). The CDR3 has 14 residues. Trimming removed 0 bases from V and 1 base from J, with 9 bases in between. In DNA, the CDR3 is TGCAGTGCTAGAGATCGGGCAGGCCAAGAGACCCAGTACTTC. This translates into CSARDRAGQETQYF.

The chain has TRBV12-3 or TRBV12-4 and TRBJ2-7; possible D gene TRBD2, 6 bases. Between the trimmed V and J ends, which lost 0 bases and 3 bases, there was a span of 12 bases. The CDR3 sequence is 15 residues long. The CDR3 DNA reads as TGTGCCAGCAGTTTAGCGGGGGGTCCCGACTACGAGCAGTACTTC. It is translated as CASSLAGGPDYEQYF.

Note on this clonotype: A junction boundary mismatches the germline segment, possibly from a read error. The J gene is TRBJ1-1, the V gene TRBV28; D uncertain. The length of the CDR3 is 17 residues. Germline assignment: CDR1 MDHEN and CDR2 SYDVKM. DNA of the CDR3: TGTGCAAGCAGTTTATCCCAGACCAATTTGATGAACACTGAAGATTTCTTT. Its protein is CASSLSQTNLMNTEDFF.

The chain combines TRBV12-3 or TRBV12-4 with TRBJ2-3; 7 bases agree with TRBD2. V dropped 8 bases and J dropped 0; count of bases not matched to a gene: 8. CDR3 length equals 15 residues. This chain's CDR3 is CASSRLGGSTDTQYF. The CDR3 region has the DNA TGTGCCAGCTCGAGGTTGGGGGGGAGCACAGATACGCAGTATTTT.

The chain is built from TRBV7-2 and TRBJ2-1, with 7 bases identical to TRBD2. Germline lookup yields CDR1 SGHTA and CDR2 FQGNSA. The CDR3 is made up of 15 amino acids. The trim removed 5 bases at V and 3 bases at J, leaving 7 bases unmatched. As DNA, the CDR3 is TGTGCCAGCAGCCCCCAGCGGGACTTCTACAATGAGCAGTTCTTC. Amino acids: CASSPQRDFYNEQFF.

The chain uses TRBV5-1 and TRBJ2-5; 8 nucleotides line up with TRBD1. CDR1 is SGHRS and CDR2 is YFSETQ in the germline V gene. J lost 2 bases, V lost 4 bases, and 4 bases had no gene match. This CDR3 contains 14 residues. For the CDR3, the DNA is TGCGCCAGCAGCCACAGGGGGGAACAAGAGACCCAGTACTTC. Translation: CASSHRGEQETQYF.

This sequence joins TRBV14 and TRBJ2-5; a weak D match, TRBD2 (5 bases). There are 12 residues in the CDR3. Germline assignment: CDR1 SGHDN and CDR2 FVKESK. V dropped 1 base and J dropped 7 bases, with 7 bases sitting between them. CDR3 sequence (DNA): TGTGCCAGCAGCCAAGTCGCGGGGACCCAGTACTTC. Translating it yields CASSQVAGTQYF. Based on the CDR3 plus reference TRBV14 and TRBJ2-5, the full variable domain is EAGVTQFPSHSVIEKGQTVTLRCDPISGHDNLYWYRRVMGKEIKFLLHFVKESKQDESGMPNNRFLAERTGGTYSTLKVQPAELEDSGVYFCASSQVAGTQYFGPGTRLLVL.

This chain joins TRBV29-1 and TRBJ1-1; D unresolved. Germline V lookup: CDR1 SQVTM, CDR2 ANQGSEA. The CDR3 is 12 residues long. Trimming took 5 bases from V and 0 from J, leaving 7 bases between them. This CDR3 reads CSVSHLNTEAFF. CDR3 nucleotides: TGCAGCGTTTCTCACCTGAACACTGAAGCTTTCTTT.

This chain connects TRBV27 to TRBJ2-1; D might be TRBD1 (5 bases). The germline V gene encodes CDR1 MNHEY and CDR2 SMNVEV (reference sequence). The ends were cut back, 2 bases at V and 8 bases at J, with 10 bases in the middle. There are 13 residues in the CDR3. The CDR3 coding sequence is TGTGCCAGCAGTTTACGACAGCTCTATGAGCAGTTCTTC. As protein: CASSLRQLYEQFF.

This clonotype was seen only a few times. One end of the junction fails to match germline, which may point to a read error. The chain employs TRBV27 and TRBJ2-1, with TRBD2 matching 7 bases. Germline values: CDR1 MNHEY, CDR2 SMNVEV (reference sequence). The CDR3 has 16 residues. The CDR3 loop is CASSLSAGDTYNEQFF. The DNA of the CDR3 is TGTGCCAGTAGTTTATCGGCGGGGGATACCTACAATGAGCAGTTCTTC.

V usage is TRBV12-3 or TRBV12-4 and J usage is TRBJ2-5; D not resolved. The CDR3 spans 14 residues. Trimming took off 3 bases at V and 3 bases at J, with 11 bases between the two ends. The CDR3 sequence is CASSFYQSKETQYF. The CDR3 nucleotides read TGTGCCAGCAGTTTTTATCAGTCAAAAGAGACCCAGTACTTC.

This clonotype was seen a handful of times. This chain connects TRBV12-3 or TRBV12-4 to TRBJ2-5, with TRBD2 identical over 7 bases. The ends lost 9 bases at V and 2 bases at J; junction bases unmatched: 6. This CDR3 contains 13 residues. CDR3 DNA: TGTGCCAGGGACGGGGGGTTGCAAGAGACCCAGTACTTC. This codes for CARDGGLQETQYF.

V gene TRBV12-5 combines with J gene TRBJ2-1, with D uncertain. Germline-derived CDR1 and CDR2 are LGHNT and FRNRAP. This CDR3 region has 11 residues. The ends were cut back, 5 bases at V and 10 bases at J, with 9 bases in the middle. This chain's CDR3 is CASGPPTEQFF. The CDR3 nucleotides are TGTGCTAGTGGTCCCCCAACCGAGCAGTTCTTC.

In the case of this clonotype: It may be a read error: a sequence one base away is much more abundant. The chain joins TRBV5-4 to TRBJ1-4; D unresolved. There are 15 residues in the CDR3. Germline-derived CDR1 and CDR2 are SGHNT and YYREEE (reference sequence). The V end lost 1 base, the J end lost 8 bases, and 15 bases lay between the germline ends. In nucleotides, the CDR3 is TGTGCCAGCAGCTTGTACAACCTCGGCGGGGAAAAACTGTTTTTT. Amino acid sequence: CASSLYNLGGEKLFF.

The V call is TRBV20-1, the J call TRBJ1-1, with TRBD1 as a possible D gene (5 bases). The CDR3 is 15 amino acids. The germline V and J ends were trimmed by 7 bases and 1 base, with 19 bases remaining between them. Germline CDR1 is DFQATT and CDR2 is SNEGSKA (reference sequence). The DNA of the CDR3 is TGCAGTGTTGATCCCCCGCCAGGGTGGAACACTGAAGCTTTCTTT. It encodes CSVDPPPGWNTEAFF.

The J gene is TRBJ2-2, the V gene TRBV27, with 9 bases aligning to TRBD1. This CDR3 comprises 16 residues. CDR1 is MNHEY, CDR2 SMNVEV, per germline (reference sequence). The ends lost 4 bases at V and 5 bases at J; junction bases unmatched: 8. This chain's CDR3 is CASSSQGAKYTGELFF. For the CDR3, the DNA is TGTGCCAGCAGTTCACAGGGGGCGAAATATACCGGGGAGCTGTTTTTT.

This chain links TRBV12-5 with TRBJ2-7, with 7 bases matching TRBD1. The CDR3 runs 19 residues. Trimming took 0 bases from V and 1 from J; bases not matched to a gene: 15. In germline, CDR1 is LGHNT, CDR2 FRNRAP. The CDR3 is CASGLVVWQGERWSYEQYF. The CDR3 DNA reads as TGTGCTAGTGGTTTGGTAGTGTGGCAGGGGGAAAGGTGGTCCTACGAGCAGTACTTC.

The chain links TRBV20-1 to TRBJ1-1; possible D gene TRBD1, 6 bases. CDR1 is DFQATT, CDR2 SNEGSKA, per germline (reference sequence). Trimming stripped 5 bases from V and 0 bases from J, with 10 bases between. CDR3 size: 13 residues. Here the CDR3 DNA reads TGCAGTGCTTTACAGGGATTGAACACTGAAGCTTTCTTT. It codes for CSALQGLNTEAFF.

This clonotype was found a few times. This chain connects TRBV28 to TRBJ2-7; D is unclear. The CDR3 is 13 residues long. V was shortened by 2 bases and J by 7 bases, with 12 bases between the two germline ends. Germline V gene sequence: CDR1 MDHEN, CDR2 SYDVKM. CDR3 bases: TGTGCCAGCAGTTTAGGAACGCTCGGTGAGCAGTACGTC. Protein product: CASSLGTLGEQYV.

The sample holds one count of this clonotype. This chain connects TRBV6-1 to TRBJ1-4; D uncertain. Trimming cost V 2 bases and J 9 bases, with 7 bases left between them. CDR1 and CDR2 (germline): MNHNS, SASEGT. CDR3 length equals 12 residues. The CDR3 nucleotides are TGTGCCAGCAGTGAATTGGGAAAAAAACTGTTTTTT. Translation: CASSELGKKLFF.

The chain carries TRBV7-9 and TRBJ2-2; D perhaps matches TRBD2 (6 bases). The CDR3 covers 15 residues. The V and J ends lost 1 base and 4 bases respectively, with 10 bases between them. Per the germline V gene, CDR1 is SEHNR and CDR2 is FQNEAQ (reference sequence). The CDR3 DNA sequence: TGTGCCAGCAGCTTAGTCTACGGGAGCACCGGGGAGCTGTTTTTT. It specifies CASSLVYGSTGELFF. Variable domain in full (rest from reference TRBV7-9 and TRBJ2-2): DTGVSQNPRHKITKRGQNVTFRCDPISEHNRLYWYRQTLGQGPEFLTYFQNEAQLEKSRLLSDRFSAERPKGSFSTLEIQRTEQGDSAMYLCASSLVYGSTGELFFGEGSRLTVL.

The CDR3, as DNA: TGCGCCAGCAGCTTGGCCGGGACAGGGGGAGATACGCAGTATTTT. Its translation is CASSLAGTGGDTQYF. The J gene is TRBJ2-3, the V gene TRBV5-1; 11 bases align to TRBD1. Trimming at V came to 0 bases and at J to 5 bases, leaving 2 bases not matched to a gene. Germline V lookup: CDR1 SGHRS, CDR2 YFSETQ. The CDR3 is made up of 15 amino acids. The full variable domain, rest sourced from reference TRBV5-1 and TRBJ2-3, is KAGVTQTPRYLIKTRGQQVTLSCSPISGHRSVSWYQQTPGQGLQFLFEYFSETQRNKGNFPGRFSGRQFSNSRSEMNVSTLELGDSALYLCASSLAGTGGDTQYFGPGTRLTVL.

This clonotype was seen at least ten times. This rearrangement joins TRBV5-5 to TRBJ2-3, with 9 bases matching TRBD2. CDR3 length: 15 amino acids. Germline V CDR1 and CDR2: SGHKS, YYEKEE (reference sequence). V shed 6 bases and J 1 base; nucleotides not matched to a gene: 6. The CDR3 region has the DNA TGTGCCAGCAAGCCTAGCGGGGTGGGCACAGATACGCAGTATTTT. Residues: CASKPSGVGTDTQYF.

The V gene is TRBV10-3, the J gene TRBJ2-5; TRBD2 is a possible D gene (5 bases). Germline lookup yields CDR1 ENHRY and CDR2 SYGVKD. The CDR3 extends over 16 amino acids. Trimming left V 8 bases short and J 2 bases short, with 21 bases between. CDR3 in amino acids: CAIGSTSSRDQETQYF. Written as DNA, the CDR3 is TGTGCCATCGGGTCCACCAGCAGTCGGGATCAAGAGACCCAGTACTTC.

Ten or more counts support this clonotype. This chain links TRBV4-1 with TRBJ2-5; D is ambiguous. CDR1 and CDR2 (germline): MGHRA, YSYEKL. The CDR3 runs 15 residues. V dropped 0 bases and J dropped 2 bases, with 10 bases sitting between them. CDR3 amino acids: CASSQEYSGQETQYF. The CDR3 DNA reads TGCGCCAGCAGCCAAGAATATTCCGGACAAGAGACCCAGTACTTC.

This clonotype was observed a handful of times. The V and J genes are TRBV9 and TRBJ1-1, with TRBD1 matching over 11 bases. The V and J ends lost 0 bases and 4 bases, in that order; junction bases with no gene match: 5. CDR1 is SGDLS, CDR2 YYNGEE, per germline. CDR3 length: 16 residues. Here the CDR3 reads CASSVAGTGGGTEAFF. CDR3 in DNA: TGTGCCAGCAGCGTAGCCGGGACAGGGGGGGGCACTGAAGCTTTCTTT. The variable domain in full, with the rest retrieved from reference TRBV9 and TRBJ1-1, is DSGVTQTPKHLITATGQRVTLRCSPRSGDLSVYWYQQSLDQGLQFLIQYYNGEERAKGNILERFSAQQFPDLHSELNLSSLELGDSALYFCASSVAGTGGGTEAFFGQGTRLTVV.

The chain employs TRBV5-1 and TRBJ2-5; TRBD2 matches 9 bases. This CDR3 contains 16 residues. V lost 7 bases and J lost 5; bases outside the gene matches: 15. Germline CDR1 SGHRS, CDR2 YFSETQ. CDR3 sequence reads: CASGPLGTSMRETQYF. Written as DNA, the CDR3 is TGCGCCAGCGGACCGCTCGGGACTAGCATGAGGGAGACCCAGTACTTC.

The V call is TRBV7-2, the J call TRBJ2-7; 9 bases line up with TRBD1. The CDR3 runs to 15 residues. Germline CDR1 SGHTA, CDR2 FQGNSA. V was pared by 4 bases and J by 5 bases, with 9 bases of the junction left unmatched. The CDR3 bases are TGTGCCAGCAGCTCCCGCCGGGACAGGGTGGACGAGCAGTACTTC. The encoded protein is CASSSRRDRVDEQYF.

Turning to this clonotype: One end of the junction is discordant with germline, which a read error may explain. J is TRBJ2-1 and V is TRBV7-7, with D tentatively TRBD2 (5 bases). The germline CDR1 and CDR2 sequences are SSHAT and FNYEAQ (reference sequence). This CDR3 is 15 amino acids long. CDR3 loop: CASSPGGRSYNEQFF. In nucleotides, the CDR3 is TGTGCTAGCAGCCCCGGAGGTCGCTCCTACAATGAGCAGTTCTTC. The whole variable domain, filled in from reference TRBV7-7 and TRBJ2-1, reads GAGVSQSPRYKVTKRGQDVTLRCDPISSHATLYWYQQALGQGPEFLTYFNYEAQPDKSGLPSDRFSAERPEGSISTLTIQRTEQRDSAMYRCASSPGGRSYNEQFFGPGTRLTVL.

This clonotype was detected a few times. The chain carries TRBV7-9 and TRBJ2-3; D is unresolved. The ends were cut back, 7 bases at V and 0 bases at J, with 17 bases in the middle. The CDR3 is 16 amino acids. Germline values: CDR1 SEHNR, CDR2 FQNEAQ (reference sequence). The CDR3 is CASTVGWAVSTDTQYF. The CDR3 nucleotides read TGTGCCAGCACCGTTGGGTGGGCGGTTAGCACAGATACGCAGTATTTT.

The V call is TRBV10-2, the J call TRBJ2-3; D is perhaps TRBD1 (6 bases). V was cut by 4 bases and J by 5 bases, with 10 bases left in between. The CDR3 totals 13 residues. Germline lookup yields CDR1 WSHSY and CDR2 SAAADI. The CDR3 is CASSAQGGDTQYF. CDR3 nucleotides: TGCGCCAGCAGTGCCCAAGGGGGAGATACGCAGTATTTT.